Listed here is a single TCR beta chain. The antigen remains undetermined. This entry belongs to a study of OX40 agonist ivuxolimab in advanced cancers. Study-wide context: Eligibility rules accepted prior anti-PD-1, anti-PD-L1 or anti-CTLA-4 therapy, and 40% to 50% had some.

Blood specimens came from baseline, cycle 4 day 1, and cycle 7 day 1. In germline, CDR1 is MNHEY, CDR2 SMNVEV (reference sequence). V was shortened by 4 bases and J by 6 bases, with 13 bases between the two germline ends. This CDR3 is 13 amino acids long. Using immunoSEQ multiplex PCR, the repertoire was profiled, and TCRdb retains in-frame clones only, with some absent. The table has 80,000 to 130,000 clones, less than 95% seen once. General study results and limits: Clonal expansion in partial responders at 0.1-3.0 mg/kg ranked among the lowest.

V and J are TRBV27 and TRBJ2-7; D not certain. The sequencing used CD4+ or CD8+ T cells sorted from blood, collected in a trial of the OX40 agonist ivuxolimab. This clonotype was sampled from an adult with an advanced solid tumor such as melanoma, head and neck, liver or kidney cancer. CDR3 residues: CASSSLLPAEQYF. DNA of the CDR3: TGTGCCAGCAGTTCTCTATTACCCGCCGAGCAGTACTTC.